The next 2 T cell receptor beta chains were all read from a single sample in a study of T-cell reconstitution after alpha-beta-depleted transplantation in children. Preparation of the TCRbeta library used unique molecular identifiers. Each CDR3 protein gets one entry after TCRdb re-called the PCR reads with MiXCR. The profile shows some 280,000 distinct CDR3 sequences, 9.9% of them singletons. The material was PBMCs from the stem cell graft donor, obtained from the stem cell graft. The source of these receptors is a human donor who donated a stem cell graft to a child with SCID.

There are a few counts of this clonotype. This rearrangement joins TRBV5-1 to TRBJ1-1, with 8 nucleotides matching TRBD1. V lost 4 bases, J lost 1 base, and 12 bases stayed unmatched. CDR1 is SGHRS, CDR2 YFSETQ, per germline. The CDR3 is 17 residues long. The CDR3 is CASSPDRVTVRNTEAFF. CDR3 nucleotides: TGCGCCAGCAGCCCGGACAGGGTCACCGTTAGGAACACTGAAGCTTTCTTT.

This clonotype was found a few times. This CDR3 is CASQSGRGYEQYF. The DNA for the CDR3 is TGTGCCAGCCAGTCGGGCAGGGGCTACGAGCAGTACTTC. The chain uses TRBV7-8 and TRBJ2-7; tentatively, D is TRBD1 (6 bases). The germline V gene encodes CDR1 SGHVS and CDR2 FQNEAQ. Trimming left V 8 bases short and J 3 bases short, with 14 bases between. The CDR3 spans 13 residues.